This T cell receptor beta chain derives from a study of blood T cell repertoires in COVID-19. Study summary: The cDNA or gDNA used as material had been derived from T cells, B-cell-depleted T cells, or PBMCs.

Only in-frame clones appear in the TCRdb table, and some are missing; sequencing was by immunoSEQ multiplex PCR. This table holds about 300,000 clones, over 70% found once. The V segment lost 1 base and the J segment 1 base; nucleotides outside the gene matches: 8. Germline V gene lookup returns CDR1 SGDLS and CDR2 YYNGEE. The CDR3 consists of 17 residues. The sequence was collected from a woman in her forties who had recovered from COVID-19. What was sequenced was peripheral blood. The chain links TRBV9 to TRBJ2-1, with TRBD2 identical over 7 bases. The CDR3 region is CASSVRAGESSYNEQFF. The CDR3 DNA is TGTGCCAGCAGCGTACGGGCGGGGGAGTCTTCCTACAATGAGCAGTTCTTC.